These 10 T cell receptor beta chains were all obtained from the same sample, sequenced in a study of tumor-infiltrating lymphocytes in localized non-small cell lung cancer. Libraries were prepared by immunoSEQ multiplex PCR; TCRdb keeps only in-frame clonotypes and omits some of them. The sample records about 12,000 clones, roughly three quarters being singletons. Sequences were obtained from uninvolved lung tissue not adjacent to the tumor. The receptor source for this set is a human donor with non-small cell lung cancer.

J is TRBJ2-5 and V is TRBV10-3; D possibly corresponds to TRBD2 (5 bases). V was shortened by 0 bases and J by 4 bases, with 12 bases between the two germline ends. The CDR3 totals 15 residues. Germline lookup yields CDR1 ENHRY and CDR2 SYGVKD. The CDR3 coding sequence is TGTGCCATCAGTGAGTCGACGGGAATGGGAGAGACCCAGTACTTC. It codes for CAISESTGMGETQYF.

The J gene is TRBJ1-2, the V gene TRBV5-1; D is possibly TRBD1 (6 bases). The CDR3 totals 14 residues. With 2 bases removed from V and 2 bases from J, the gap between germline ends came to 10 bases. The germline gives CDR1 SGHRS, CDR2 YFSETQ. This CDR3 is CASSFGQNNYGYTF. In DNA form, the CDR3 reads TGCGCCAGCAGCTTCGGACAGAACAACTATGGCTACACCTTC.

The V call is TRBV5-1, the J call TRBJ2-3; 10 bases match TRBD2. The CDR3 sequence is 15 residues long. Germline lookup yields CDR1 SGHRS and CDR2 YFSETQ. The J segment lost 4 bases and the V segment lost 4 bases, leaving 6 bases of the junction unmatched. In DNA, the CDR3 is TGCGCCAGCAGCGGGAGCGGGGGGGCTTCAGATACGCAGTATTTT. Protein: CASSGSGGASDTQYF.

This chain connects TRBV18 to TRBJ1-5; possibly TRBD1 for D (5 bases). CDR3 length equals 14 residues. The germline CDR1 and CDR2 sequences are KGHSH and LQKENI. The germline V and J ends were trimmed by 6 bases and 2 bases, with 11 bases remaining between them. CDR3 loop: CASSKTERNQPQHF. CDR3 DNA: TGTGCCAGCTCGAAGACAGAGCGCAATCAGCCCCAGCATTTT.

The gene calls are TRBV2 and TRBJ2-3; 10 bases line up with TRBD1. V was clipped by 9 bases and J by 4 bases; unmatched bases: 7. The germline V gene has CDR1 SNHLY and CDR2 FYNNEI. The CDR3 length is 14 residues. In DNA, the CDR3 is TGTGCCAGTCCGGGACAGGGGACCCCAGATACGCAGTATTTT. This encodes CASPGQGTPDTQYF.

The chain joins TRBV15 to TRBJ1-4; no definite D call. CDR1 and CDR2 from the germline V gene are LNHNV and YYDKDF (reference sequence). The CDR3 runs 15 residues. V dropped 1 base and J dropped 3 bases, with 9 bases sitting between them. This CDR3 is CATSRADRSNEKLFF. CDR3 bases: TGTGCCACCAGCAGAGCAGACCGATCTAATGAAAAACTGTTTTTT.

V gene TRBV11-2 combines with J gene TRBJ2-2, with 7 nucleotides matching TRBD1. Germline CDR1 reads SGHAT; CDR2 reads FQNNGV. Trimming removed 5 bases from V and 7 bases from J; junction bases left unmatched: 7. The CDR3 is made up of 14 amino acids. The CDR3 DNA reads as TGTGCCAGCAGCAAGACAGGGACGGTCGGGGAGCTGTTTTTT. Protein product: CASSKTGTVGELFF.

The CDR3 DNA reads TGTGCCAGTAAACTAACAGGGTATCAGCCCCAGCATTTT. It is translated as CASKLTGYQPQHF. This chain links TRBV19 with TRBJ1-5; a possible D gene is TRBD1 (6 bases). The V end lost 7 bases, the J end lost 5 bases, and 12 bases lay between the germline ends. CDR1 is LNHDA and CDR2 is SQIVND in the germline V gene (reference sequence). The CDR3 loop spans 13 amino acids.

J is TRBJ2-7 and V is TRBV6-1; unclear D gene. Trimming took off 8 bases at V and 0 bases at J, with 11 bases between the two ends. The CDR3 is 13 residues long. CDR1 is MNHNS and CDR2 is SASEGT in the germline V gene. The CDR3 DNA sequence: TGTGCCAGCCAGAGTAACCCCTCCTACGAGCAGTACTTC. Its protein is CASQSNPSYEQYF.

The V gene is TRBV4-1, the J gene TRBJ1-2; unclear D gene. Trimming pared 0 bases from V and 9 bases from J, leaving 14 bases between. Looked up from germline, CDR1 is MGHRA and CDR2 is YSYEKL. This CDR3 has 14 residues. The DNA for the CDR3 is TGCGCCAGCAGCCAAGATCGGTGGGTTGTAAGCTACACCTTC. Translated: CASSQDRWVVSYTF.